One and the same sample provided the 2 T cell receptor beta chains below, sequenced in a study of T cell repertoires in cytomegalovirus infection. TCRdb passed the reads through MiXCR, listing each CDR3 protein once. The sample lists some 100,000 distinct CDR3 sequences; about 25% were seen once. The sequenced sample consisted of CD8+ T cells from PBMCs. Receptors were obtained from a human donor in good health (CMV status not recorded). Some clones in this sample may be carry-over from other donors' samples.

This clonotype has a handful of counts. The V call is TRBV12-3 or TRBV12-4, the J call TRBJ2-3; 7 bases line up with TRBD1. V lost 8 bases to trimming and J lost 8 bases; unmatched junction nucleotides: 13. This CDR3 is built from 14 residues. Here the CDR3 reads CASGNRGVGGTQYF. CDR3 bases: TGTGCCAGCGGGAACAGGGGAGTTGGTGGTACGCAGTATTTT.

This clonotype was observed a handful of times. The V call is TRBV18, the J call TRBJ2-5; D is possibly TRBD1 (5 bases). V lost 2 bases to trimming and J lost 0 bases, with 10 bases between them. There are 15 residues in the CDR3. CDR1 is KGHSH and CDR2 is LQKENI in the germline V gene. CDR3 in DNA: TGTGCCAGCTCACCAGTGGTGGACAACCAAGAGACCCAGTACTTC. It translates to CASSPVVDNQETQYF.